Following are 17 T cell receptor beta chains from one sample sequenced in a study of blood T cell repertoires in COVID-19. The table came from immunoSEQ multiplex PCR; TCRdb's copy has only in-frame clones and leaves some out. This table holds over 95,000 clones, roughly 79% found once. Sequenced input: peripheral blood. Receptors were obtained from a human donor in a cohort sampled during active COVID-19.

The chain couples TRBV18 to TRBJ1-5, with 10 positions matching TRBD1. The CDR3 has 17 residues. Germline V gene lookup returns CDR1 KGHSH and CDR2 LQKENI. V gave up 8 bases and J gave up 2 bases; unmatched junction bases: 12. CDR3 protein: CASPGQGYHEGNQPQHF. CDR3 bases: TGTGCCAGCCCGGGACAGGGGTATCATGAGGGCAATCAGCCCCAGCATTTT.

J is TRBJ2-7 and V is TRBV19; TRBD1 matches at 9 bases. The CDR3 extends over 17 amino acids. J gave up 5 bases and V 2 bases, and 13 bases lay outside the gene matches. CDR1 LNHDA and CDR2 SQIVND come from the germline V gene (reference sequence). CDR3 region: CASSILFTGGAPDEQYF. The CDR3 DNA follows: TGTGCCAGTAGTATATTGTTTACAGGGGGCGCGCCCGACGAGCAGTACTTC.

DNA for the CDR3: TGTGCCAGTAGGATTTTCGGGGGGGCTGGGAATGAGCAGTTCTTC. Translated: CASRIFGGAGNEQFF. J is TRBJ2-1 and V is TRBV6-5; 8 positions match TRBD2. After removal of 9 bases from V and 7 bases from J, the junction contained 14 bases not matched to a gene. Germline V CDR1 and CDR2: MNHEY, SVGAGI. CDR3 size: 15 residues.

The genes are TRBV5-1 and TRBJ2-7; perhaps TRBD2 as D (6 bases). Germline CDR1 and CDR2: SGHRS and YFSETQ. V lost 5 bases and J lost 3, with 9 bases in between. CDR3 size: 12 residues. CDR3 region: CASREGNYEQYF. Written as DNA, the CDR3 is TGCGCCAGCAGGGAGGGGAACTACGAGCAGTACTTC.

This chain connects TRBV7-9 to TRBJ2-2; no clear D gene. V lost 2 bases to trimming and J lost 6 bases, with 4 bases between them. CDR3 length: 12 residues. Germline V gene data show CDR1 as SEHNR and CDR2 as FQNEAQ (reference sequence). CDR3 protein: CASSLTAGELFF. The DNA for the CDR3 is TGTGCCAGCAGCTTAACGGCCGGGGAGCTGTTTTTT.

This clone is a singleton in its sample. This chain links TRBV7-7 with TRBJ1-6; 8 nucleotides line up with TRBD1. Germline V gene sequence: CDR1 SSHAT, CDR2 FNYEAQ (reference sequence). The V gene end was trimmed by 6 bases and the J gene end by 8 bases; junction bases not matched to a gene: 15. The CDR3 is made up of 17 amino acids. In nucleotides, the CDR3 is TGTGCCAGCAGTCGACCACCTGACAGGGGAGGATATTCACCCCTCCACTTT. This encodes CASSRPPDRGGYSPLHF.

This chain connects TRBV7-9 to TRBJ1-5, with D possibly matching TRBD1 (6 bases). Germline V lookup: CDR1 SEHNR, CDR2 FQNEAQ (reference sequence). Deletions cut 1 base from V and 0 bases from J, with 19 bases between. The CDR3 contains 19 residues. In DNA form, the CDR3 reads TGTGCCAGCAGCTTAGGAGACAGGCGGCACCCCTATAGCAATCAGCCCCAGCATTTT. Residues: CASSLGDRRHPYSNQPQHF.

The chain carries TRBV19 and TRBJ2-5; 13 nucleotides line up with TRBD2. Germline assignment: CDR1 LNHDA and CDR2 SQIVND (reference sequence). The CDR3 is 14 amino acids. The V and J ends lost 7 bases and 5 bases, in that order; junction bases with no gene match: 4. CDR3 coding DNA: TGTGCCAGTAAACTAGCGGGAGGGCAGGAGACCCAGTACTTC. Its protein is CASKLAGGQETQYF.

The rearrangement links TRBV6-6 to TRBJ2-7; 8 nucleotides agree with TRBD2. The CDR3 contains 16 residues. Germline V CDR1 and CDR2: MNHNY, SVGAGI (reference sequence). V gave up 2 bases and J gave up 3 bases; unmatched junction bases: 9. The CDR3 here is CASSYALSGDYYEQYF. DNA for the CDR3: TGTGCCAGCAGTTACGCCCTTAGCGGGGACTACTACGAGCAGTACTTC.

J is TRBJ2-1 and V is TRBV9; tentatively, D is TRBD2 (6 bases). CDR1 and CDR2 (germline): SGDLS, YYNGEE. Trimming left V 4 bases short and J 4 bases short, with 15 bases between. The CDR3 extends over 15 amino acids. In nucleotides, the CDR3 is TGTGCCAGCAGCCCCCGGATAGCGGATTACAATGAGCAGTTCTTC. Translation gives CASSPRIADYNEQFF. Complete variable domain (other parts from reference TRBV9 and TRBJ2-1): DSGVTQTPKHLITATGQRVTLRCSPRSGDLSVYWYQQSLDQGLQFLIQYYNGEERAKGNILERFSAQQFPDLHSELNLSSLELGDSALYFCASSPRIADYNEQFFGPGTRLTVL.

The chain recombines TRBV4-3 with TRBJ1-1, with unresolved D. The V gene's germline CDR1 is LGHNA and CDR2 YSLEER. V lost 4 bases and J 0 bases, leaving 6 bases between the germline ends. The length of the CDR3 is 13 residues. The DNA for the CDR3 is TGCGCCAGCAGCCGACGGGTGAACACTGAAGCTTTCTTT. Encoded protein: CASSRRVNTEAFF.

The chain combines TRBV18 with TRBJ2-5, with TRBD1 identical over 11 bases. The germline CDR1 and CDR2 sequences are KGHSH and LQKENI. The CDR3 runs 15 residues. The junction had 6 bases not matched to a gene; V was cut back by 3 bases and J by 6 bases. In nucleotides, the CDR3 is TGTGCCAGCTCACCCACCGGGACAGGGGGAAAGACCCAGTACTTC. Translation gives CASSPTGTGGKTQYF.

This clone has just a few counts. The chain is built from TRBV5-4 and TRBJ2-5; maybe TRBD1 (5 bases). V shed 4 bases and J shed 5 bases, with 12 bases lying between them. Germline V gene sequence: CDR1 SGHNT, CDR2 YYREEE (reference sequence). This CDR3 contains 13 residues. The CDR3 region is CASSVRVYETQYF. In nucleotides, the CDR3 is TGTGCCAGCAGCGTCAGGGTGTACGAGACCCAGTACTTC.

The CDR3: CASSNWDRDDEQYF. The CDR3 nucleotides read TGTGCCAGCAGCAACTGGGACAGGGACGACGAGCAGTACTTC. The gene calls are TRBV3-1 (or the pseudogene TRBV3-2) and TRBJ2-7; 9 bases align to TRBD1. The CDR3 consists of 14 residues. The V gene end was trimmed by 5 bases and the J gene end by 5 bases; junction bases not matched to a gene: 7. Germline V gene sequence: CDR1 LGHDT, CDR2 YNNKEL (reference sequence).

V is TRBV30 and J is TRBJ2-3, with D perhaps matching TRBD2 (5 bases). The CDR3 runs to 12 residues. The V gene lost 5 bases and the J gene lost 4 bases, with 10 bases spanning the gap. Germline-derived CDR1 and CDR2 are GTSNPN and SVGIG (reference sequence). Here the CDR3 DNA reads TGTGCCTGGGGGGAGTTGTCAGATACGCAGTATTTT. This sequence encodes CAWGELSDTQYF.

The chain uses TRBV9 and TRBJ1-4; D is undetermined. Germline CDR1 SGDLS, CDR2 YYNGEE. The CDR3 is 16 amino acids. V was shortened by 0 bases and J by 6 bases, with 15 bases between the two germline ends. CDR3 nucleotides: TGTGCCAGCAGCGTAGGCCCGGGAAATTCTGATGAAAAACTGTTTTTT. Protein sequence: CASSVGPGNSDEKLFF.

The chain employs TRBV2 and TRBJ1-2; TRBD1 aligns across 9 bases. The CDR3 is made up of 12 amino acids. Germline CDR1 is SNHLY and CDR2 is FYNNEI. Unmatched junction bases numbered 9, after V lost 11 bases and J lost 8 bases. This CDR3 reads CAGGTGTGGYTF. In DNA, the CDR3 is TGTGCCGGTGGGACAGGGACCGGCGGCTACACCTTC.